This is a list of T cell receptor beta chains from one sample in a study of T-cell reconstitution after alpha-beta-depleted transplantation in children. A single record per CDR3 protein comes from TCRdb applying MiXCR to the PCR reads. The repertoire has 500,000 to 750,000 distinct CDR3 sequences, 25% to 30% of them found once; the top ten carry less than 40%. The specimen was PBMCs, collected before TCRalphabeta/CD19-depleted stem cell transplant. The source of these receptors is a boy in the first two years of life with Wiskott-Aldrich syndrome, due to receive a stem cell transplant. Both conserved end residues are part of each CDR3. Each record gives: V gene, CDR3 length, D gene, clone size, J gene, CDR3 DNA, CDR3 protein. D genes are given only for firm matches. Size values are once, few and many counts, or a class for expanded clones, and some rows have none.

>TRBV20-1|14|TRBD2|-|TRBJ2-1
TGCAGTGCTAGAATAGCGGGACTGGGAAATGAGCAGTTCTTC
CSARIAGLGNEQFF
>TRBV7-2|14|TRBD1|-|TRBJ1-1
TGTGCCAGCAGCTTGCGCCAGGGGGCGGGGGAAGCTTTCTTT
CASSLRQGAGEAFF
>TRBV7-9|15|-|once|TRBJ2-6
TGTGCCAGCAGGCCAGCCCCCCCAGAGGTCAACGTCCTGACTTTC
CASRPAPPEVNVLTF
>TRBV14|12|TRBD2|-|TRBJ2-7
TGTGCCAGCACCGGGAGGGCCGTCGAGCAGTACTTC
CASTGRAVEQYF
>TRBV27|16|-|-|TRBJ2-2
TGTGCCAGCAGTAATAGAAAAGGTGTGAACACCGGGGAGCTGTTTTTT
CASSNRKGVNTGELFF
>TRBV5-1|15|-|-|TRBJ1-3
TGCGCCAGCAGGGTAAACAGGAACTCTGGAAACACCATATATTTT
CASRVNRNSGNTIYF
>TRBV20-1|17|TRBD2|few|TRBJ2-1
TGCAGTGCTAGAGATCTAGCGGGAGGACCACACTACAATGAGCAGTTCTTC
CSARDLAGGPHYNEQFF
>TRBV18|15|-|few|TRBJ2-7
TGTGCCAGCTCATCCGCGACAGGTCTCTCCTACGAGCAGTACTTC
CASSSATGLSYEQYF
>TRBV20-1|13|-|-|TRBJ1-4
TGCAGTGCTAGCGGCCAGGGGAAGGAAAAACTGTTTTTT
CSASGQGKEKLFF
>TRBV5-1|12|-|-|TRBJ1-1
TGCGCCAGCAGCCTGGTACAGCATGAAGCTTTCTTT
CASSLVQHEAFF
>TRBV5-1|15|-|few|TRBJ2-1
TGCGCCAGCAGCTTGGTAACAGGGCCATACAATGAGCAGTTCTTC
CASSLVTGPYNEQFF
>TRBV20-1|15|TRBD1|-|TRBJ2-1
TGCAGTGCTAGATTATCCAGGGGGCGAGGGAATGAGCAGTTCTTC
CSARLSRGRGNEQFF
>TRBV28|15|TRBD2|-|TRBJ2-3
TGTGCCAGCAATCGACTAGCGGGAAGCACAGATACGCAGTATTTT
CASNRLAGSTDTQYF
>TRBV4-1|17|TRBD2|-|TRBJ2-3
TGCGCCAGCAGCCAAGACCGACTAGCGGGAGCAACAGATACGCAGTATTTT
CASSQDRLAGATDTQYF
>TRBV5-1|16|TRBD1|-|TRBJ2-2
TGCGCCAGCAGCTTGTGGGACAGGGCCCGAACCGGGGAGCTGTTTTTT
CASSLWDRARTGELFF
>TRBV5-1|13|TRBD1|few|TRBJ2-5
TGCGCCAGCAGCTGGACAGGGGACGAGACCCAGTACTTC
CASSWTGDETQYF
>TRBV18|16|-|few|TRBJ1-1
TGTGCCAGCTCACCACTCGAGGCCATCTTGAACACTGAAGCTTTCTTT
CASSPLEAILNTEAFF
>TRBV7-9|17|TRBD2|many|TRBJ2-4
TGTGCCAGCAGCCCGCGGGAGGGTGGCGTAGCCAAAAACATTCAGTACTTC
CASSPREGGVAKNIQYF
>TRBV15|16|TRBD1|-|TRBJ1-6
TGTGCCACCAGCAGGCGCAGGGGGCTGGGGGATTCACCCCTCCACTTT
CATSRRRGLGDSPLHF
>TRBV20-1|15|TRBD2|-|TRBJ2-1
TGCAGTGCTAGTGGACTAGCGGGAGCCTACAATGAGCAGTTCTTC
CSASGLAGAYNEQFF
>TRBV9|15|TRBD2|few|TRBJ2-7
TGTGCCAGCAGCGTTCAAGAGCGGGAGTCATACGAGCAGTACTTC
CASSVQERESYEQYF
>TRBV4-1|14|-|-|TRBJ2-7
TGCGCCAGCAGCCAAGAGTGGCCCTCCTACGAGCAGTACTTC
CASSQEWPSYEQYF
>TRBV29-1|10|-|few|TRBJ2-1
TGCAGCGCCGGCGGGGAGGAGCAGTTCTTC
CSAGGEEQFF
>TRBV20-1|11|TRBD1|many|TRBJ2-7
TGCAGTGCTGACAGGGGGCACGAGCAGTACTTC
CSADRGHEQYF
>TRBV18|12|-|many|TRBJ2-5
TGTGCCAGCTCACCAGGGGAGGAGACCCAGTACTTC
CASSPGEETQYF
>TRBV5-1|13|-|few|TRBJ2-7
TGCGCCAGCAGCTTGGGTGGGGAACTAGAAGAGTACTTC
CASSLGGELEEYF
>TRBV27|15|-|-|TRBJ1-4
TGTGCCAGCAGCCCAATGGGGGGGCTAAATGAAAAACTGTTTTTT
CASSPMGGLNEKLFF
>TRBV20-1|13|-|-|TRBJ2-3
TGCAGTGCAACCTTAGTCGTTCAGGATACGCAGTATTTT
CSATLVVQDTQYF
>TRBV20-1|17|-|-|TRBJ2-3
TGCAGTGCTAGAGATTGGGTCGGGAGTGGTCCGTTGTTTACGCAGTATTTT
CSARDWVGSGPLFTQYF
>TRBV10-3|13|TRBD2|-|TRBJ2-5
TGTGCCATAAGCGGGAGGGCCAAAAAGACCCAGTACTTC
CAISGRAKKTQYF